These 25 T cell receptor beta chains came from one sample sequenced in a study of CD8 T cells in ankylosing spondylitis. TCRdb itself ran the 5' RACE reads through MiXCR, one entry per CDR3 protein. The sample gives approximately 260,000 distinct CDR3 sequences, 15% to 20% of which show up once; about a third is in the top ten. Sequencing used blood, either unsorted or a sorted T cell fraction (not recorded which). Receptor source: a male donor with ankylosing spondylitis or in good health (not recorded which).

J is TRBJ2-1 and V is TRBV20-1; TRBD2 aligns across 8 bases. Germline trimming cut 0 bases from V and 6 bases from J; bases unmatched to any gene: 7. Germline loops: CDR1 DFQATT, CDR2 SNEGSKA (reference sequence). The length of the CDR3 is 15 residues. CDR3 bases: TGCAGTGCTAGAGACAAGCGGGAGCTAATCAATGAGCAGTTCTTC. This gives the protein CSARDKRELINEQFF.

The V and J genes are TRBV4-2 and TRBJ2-7; D ambiguous. The CDR3 runs 16 residues. The germline V gene encodes CDR1 LGHNA and CDR2 YNFKEQ. V was cut by 0 bases and J by 0 bases, with 12 bases left in between. CDR3 sequence (DNA): TGTGCCAGCAGCCAAGATCGAGCGCTATCCTCCTACGAGCAGTACTTC. It is translated as CASSQDRALSSYEQYF.

This clonotype was counted only a few times. The chain employs TRBV4-3 and TRBJ2-7; D uncertain. Germline loops: CDR1 LGHNA, CDR2 YSLEER. The germline V and J ends were trimmed by 1 base and 2 bases, with 9 bases remaining between them. The CDR3 length is 14 residues. CDR3 bases: TGCGCCAGCAGCCAAGGTGTTGGGCCCTACGAGCAGTACTTC. The encoded protein is CASSQGVGPYEQYF.

This clonotype was detected a few times. The chain recombines TRBV6-5 with TRBJ2-1, with D hard to call. Germline V gene data show CDR1 as MNHEY and CDR2 as SVGAGI. This CDR3 has 12 residues. V was clipped by 2 bases and J by 6 bases, with 5 bases between them. The CDR3 region is CASSYGVNEQFF. The DNA for the CDR3 is TGTGCCAGCAGTTACGGTGTCAATGAGCAGTTCTTC.

The CDR3 is CASSLALGLAGSDTQYF. CDR3 nucleotide sequence: TGTGCCAGCAGCTTGGCCTTGGGGTTAGCGGGTTCGGATACGCAGTATTTT. This rearrangement joins TRBV5-6 to TRBJ2-3; 7 bases are a match to TRBD2. Unmatched junction bases numbered 13, after V lost 0 bases and J lost 6 bases. Germline V gene sequence: CDR1 SGHDT, CDR2 YYEEEE. This CDR3 comprises 17 residues. The variable domain in full, completed from reference TRBV5-6 and TRBJ2-3, reads DAGVTQSPTHLIKTRGQQVTLRCSPKSGHDTVSWYQQALGQGPQFIFQYYEEEERQRGNFPDRFSGHQFPNYSSELNVNALLLGDSALYLCASSLALGLAGSDTQYFGPGTRLTVL.

This chain connects TRBV9 to TRBJ2-4, with TRBD2 matching 7 bases. Per the germline V gene, CDR1 is SGDLS and CDR2 is YYNGEE. J lost 8 bases, V lost 3 bases, and 8 bases had no gene match. CDR3 length: 14 amino acids. This chain's CDR3 is CASSADGGIDIQYF. CDR3 bases: TGTGCCAGCAGCGCCGACGGGGGGATTGACATTCAGTACTTC.

This clonotype was counted a few times. Germline and junction disagree at one end, which may indicate a read error. The J gene is TRBJ2-7, the V gene TRBV20-1, with D possibly matching TRBD1 (6 bases). Looked up from germline, CDR1 is DFQATT and CDR2 is SNEGSKA (reference sequence). There are 14 residues in the CDR3. The CDR3 DNA sequence: TGCAGTGCGAGAGTATGGGGGCCTGCCTACGAGCAGTACTTC. This sequence encodes CSARVWGPAYEQYF.

This clonotype was detected only a few times. The chain recombines TRBV24-1 with TRBJ2-1; the D gene is possibly TRBD1 (5 bases). The CDR3 has 16 residues. V was clipped by 2 bases and J by 5 bases, with 15 bases between them. Per germline, CDR1 KGHDR and CDR2 SFDVKD. The CDR3 sequence: CATSDSSGYLNNEQFF. The CDR3 DNA reads TGTGCCACCAGTGATTCTTCAGGGTACCTTAACAATGAGCAGTTCTTC.

This sequence joins TRBV12-5 and TRBJ2-5; D remains ambiguous. Germline V gives CDR1 LGHNT, CDR2 FRNRAP. The V and J ends lost 1 base and 1 base respectively, with 19 bases between them. The CDR3 is 18 residues long. The CDR3 sequence is CASGLATTLSAVQETQYF. The CDR3 bases are TGTGCTAGTGGTTTGGCTACCACTCTATCGGCCGTCCAAGAGACCCAGTACTTC.

This clonotype was counted ten times or more. The chain has TRBV20-1 and TRBJ2-1, with TRBD2 matching over 8 bases. The CDR3 loop spans 14 amino acids. The J segment lost 2 bases and the V segment lost 5 bases, leaving 5 bases of the junction unmatched. Per the germline V gene, CDR1 is DFQATT and CDR2 is SNEGSKA (reference sequence). CDR3 sequence: CSAPSGGPYNEQFF. The CDR3 DNA sequence: TGCAGTGCTCCCAGCGGGGGTCCCTACAATGAGCAGTTCTTC.

CDR3 bases: TGTGCCAGCAGAAACGGTCTACCTTCCTACAATGAGCAGTTCTTC. Residues: CASRNGLPSYNEQFF. The genes are TRBV7-9 and TRBJ2-1, with unresolved D. This CDR3 comprises 15 residues. Germline loops: CDR1 SEHNR, CDR2 FQNEAQ (reference sequence). Trimming took off 6 bases at V and 1 base at J, with 13 bases between the two ends.

This clonotype was observed a few times. The chain recombines TRBV4-1 with TRBJ2-7; weak D call: TRBD2 (5 bases). V was trimmed by 4 bases and J by 4 bases, leaving 14 bases between them. The germline V gene has CDR1 MGHRA and CDR2 YSYEKL. The CDR3 contains 14 residues. The CDR3 loop is CASSLRTGAYEQYF. CDR3 nucleotides: TGCGCCAGCAGCCTTCGGACTGGAGCTTACGAGCAGTACTTC.

The V call is TRBV4-1, the J call TRBJ2-7; 10 bases align to TRBD1. V lost 3 bases to trimming and J lost 6 bases; unmatched junction nucleotides: 8. CDR1 and CDR2 from the germline V gene are MGHRA and YSYEKL. CDR3 length equals 15 residues. CDR3 sequence: CASSHAGTGVSEQYF. In nucleotides, the CDR3 is TGCGCCAGCAGCCATGCCGGGACAGGGGTTAGCGAGCAGTACTTC.

This clonotype was seen a few times. V usage is TRBV4-1 and J usage is TRBJ2-3, with D tentatively TRBD2 (6 bases). Germline V lookup: CDR1 MGHRA, CDR2 YSYEKL. Trimming stripped 4 bases from V and 3 bases from J, with 14 bases between. The CDR3 totals 15 residues. CDR3 residues: CASSLVPRETDTQYF. DNA for the CDR3: TGCGCCAGCAGCCTCGTCCCCCGGGAGACAGATACGCAGTATTTT.

Written as DNA, the CDR3 is TGTGCCAGCAGGTCCGGGTTTGTCAATGAGCAGTTCTTC. Translating it yields CASRSGFVNEQFF. The V call is TRBV11-2, the J call TRBJ2-1, with no clear D. This CDR3 comprises 13 residues. The germline CDR1 and CDR2 sequences are SGHAT and FQNNGV. V was trimmed by 6 bases and J by 6 bases, leaving 12 bases between them.

This clonotype was seen more than once but under ten times. The V call is TRBV11-2, the J call TRBJ2-6; D remains unclear. The CDR3 runs 17 residues. Germline values: CDR1 SGHAT, CDR2 FQNNGV. The V end lost 0 bases, the J end lost 0 bases, and 9 bases lay between the germline ends. In DNA form, the CDR3 reads TGTGCCAGCAGCTTAGAGTGCAGGAACTCTGGGGCCAACGTCCTGACTTTC. Its protein is CASSLECRNSGANVLTF.

This chain uses TRBV4-2 with TRBJ2-7; D not resolved. From germline, CDR1 is LGHNA and CDR2 YNFKEQ. The V and J ends lost 0 bases and 2 bases respectively, with 14 bases between them. The CDR3 contains 16 residues. CDR3 nucleotide sequence: TGTGCCAGCAGCCAAGATGAGGATAACACTGCCTACGAGCAGTACTTC. It specifies CASSQDEDNTAYEQYF.

The chain combines TRBV4-1 with TRBJ2-1; the match to TRBD1 covers 8 bases. With 3 bases clipped from V and 9 bases from J, the junction kept 4 bases outside the gene matches. The germline CDR1 and CDR2 sequences are MGHRA and YSYEKL. The CDR3 is made up of 13 amino acids. CDR3 nucleotides: TGCGCCAGCAGCCACCTCGGGACAGGTGAGCAGTTCTTC. This sequence encodes CASSHLGTGEQFF.

The sample holds many counts of this clonotype. The chain links TRBV9 to TRBJ2-7; a possible D gene is TRBD2 (6 bases). CDR1 is SGDLS and CDR2 is YYNGEE in the germline V gene. Trimming cost V 0 bases and J 2 bases, with 12 bases left between them. The CDR3 is 15 amino acids. CDR3 residues: CASSVGGESAYEQYF. The DNA for the CDR3 is TGTGCCAGCAGCGTAGGGGGGGAGTCAGCCTACGAGCAGTACTTC.

This clonotype was found many times. CDR3 sequence: CASSLDFGWRDSYNEQFF. The CDR3, as DNA: TGTGCCAGCAGCTTAGATTTTGGGTGGAGGGACTCCTACAATGAGCAGTTCTTC. V and J are TRBV11-2 and TRBJ2-1, with D perhaps matching TRBD2 (6 bases). Trimming shortened V by 0 bases and J by 0 bases, and 15 bases separated the two germline ends. Germline V gene sequence: CDR1 SGHAT, CDR2 FQNNGV. The CDR3 totals 18 residues.

This clonotype was picked up a small number of times. The genes are TRBV20-1 and TRBJ2-1; TRBD1 matches at 7 bases. There are 15 residues in the CDR3. From germline, CDR1 is DFQATT and CDR2 SNEGSKA (reference sequence). V lost 0 bases, J lost 9 bases, and 11 bases stayed unmatched. The chain's CDR3 is CSAREWTGPLVEQFF. DNA for the CDR3: TGCAGTGCTAGAGAATGGACAGGCCCTTTGGTTGAGCAGTTCTTC.

The chain has TRBV5-5 and TRBJ2-1; D is perhaps TRBD2 (6 bases). This CDR3 has 15 amino acids. V was shortened by 3 bases and J by 0 bases, with 10 bases between the two germline ends. Germline CDR1 SGHKS, CDR2 YYEKEE (reference sequence). CDR3 coding DNA: TGTGCCAGCAGCTGGGAGGCGGGCTCCTACAATGAGCAGTTCTTC. Protein: CASSWEAGSYNEQFF.

This clonotype was found many times. The chain has TRBV12-3 or TRBV12-4 and TRBJ2-1; 8 positions match TRBD2. The CDR3 runs to 13 residues. V lost 4 bases and J lost 8; bases outside the gene matches: 4. The CDR3: CASSWGLGYEQFF. CDR3 nucleotides: TGTGCCAGCAGTTGGGGACTAGGGTATGAGCAGTTCTTC.

Comments on this clonotype: A single base separates this from a much larger clone, so it may be a read error. V and J are TRBV29-1 and TRBJ1-1; possible D gene TRBD1, 5 bases. The CDR3 has 12 amino acids. Germline V gene lookup returns CDR1 SQVTM and CDR2 ANQGSEA. The V end was cut by 3 bases, the J end by 6 bases, with 11 bases between. This CDR3 is CSVDWGSAEAFF. The CDR3 coding sequence is TGCAGCGTTGACTGGGGGAGCGCTGAAGCTTTCTTT.

V is TRBV9 and J is TRBJ2-7; 12 bases align to TRBD1. Germline CDR1 is SGDLS and CDR2 is YYNGEE. J was trimmed by 7 bases and V by 2 bases; bases with no gene match: 10. The CDR3 length is 16 residues. The CDR3 is CASSVSPGQGAFEQYF. The CDR3 bases are TGTGCCAGCAGCGTGTCCCCGGGACAGGGGGCGTTTGAGCAGTACTTC.